A selection of T cell receptor beta chains follows, all from one sample in a study of radiation and T cells in renal cell carcinoma. Sequencing was performed with immunoSEQ multiplex PCR; in TCRdb, only in-frame clones are kept and a portion is missing. The table lists approximately 150,000 clones, 86% of them singletons. The sample consisted of blood, taken from a patient whose treatment included radiotherapy and nephrectomy. Every receptor here comes from a woman aged 45-60 years with renal cell carcinoma. CDR3s include the opening cysteine and the closing phenylalanine or tryptophan. Each record gives: clone size, V gene, J gene, D gene, CDR3 protein, CDR3 DNA. D genes are given only for firm matches. Clone size is stated in some rows and not others, as once, few, many or a class when expanded.

-	TRBV4-1	TRBJ2-1	TRBD2	CASSRRTSGNYNEQFF	TGCGCCAGCAGCAGAAGGACTAGCGGGAACTACAATGAGCAGTTCTTC
-	TRBV29-1	TRBJ2-7	-	CSVGGGSYEQYF	TGCAGCGTTGGAGGAGGATCTTACGAGCAGTACTTC
-	TRBV4-1	TRBJ2-5	-	CASSQVKAETQYF	TGCGCCAGCAGCCAAGTAAAGGCGGAGACCCAGTACTTC
-	TRBV18	TRBJ2-7	-	CASSPNGGYEQYF	TGTGCCAGCTCACCAAACGGAGGCTACGAGCAGTACTTC
once	TRBV19	TRBJ2-6	-	CASSIHLPPGANVLTF	TGTGCCAGTAGTATCCATCTGCCTCCTGGGGCCAACGTCCTGACTTTC
-	TRBV18	TRBJ2-1	-	CASSPDPGVDNEQFF	TGTGCCAGCTCACCAGATCCAGGAGTGGACAATGAGCAGTTCTTC
-	TRBV5-8	TRBJ2-7	-	CASSLQGTSYEQYF	TGTGCCAGCAGCTTGCAGGGTACGAGCTACGAGCAGTACTTC
-	TRBV11-2	TRBJ2-7	-	CASSLHSSYEQYF	TGTGCCAGCAGCTTACACTCATCCTACGAGCAGTACTTC
-	TRBV29-1	TRBJ1-6	TRBD1	CSVGTGTGDSPLHF	TGCAGCGTAGGGACCGGGACAGGGGACTCACCCCTCCACTTT
-	TRBV27	TRBJ2-1	-	CASSFGRDHYNEQFF	TGTGCCAGCAGTTTCGGGCGGGACCACTACAATGAGCAGTTCTTC
once	TRBV9	TRBJ2-2	TRBD1	CASSPQGGEDTGELFF	TGTGCCAGCAGCCCACAGGGGGGTGAGGACACCGGGGAGCTGTTTTTT
-	TRBV7-9	TRBJ1-5	TRBD1	CASSQDRVPNQPQHF	TGTGCCAGCAGCCAGGACAGGGTCCCCAATCAGCCCCAGCATTTT
once	TRBV4-2	TRBJ1-3	-	CASSQGAGGPGNTIYF	TGTGCCAGCAGCCAGGGCGCAGGCGGCCCTGGAAACACCATATATTTT
once	TRBV16	TRBJ1-5	-	CASSQSSRAEKSNQPQHF	TGTGCCAGCAGCCAAAGTAGCCGGGCGGAGAAAAGCAATCAGCCCCAGCATTTT
-	TRBV5-1	TRBJ2-7	-	CASSLDQNYEQYF	TGCGCCAGCAGCTTGGACCAAAACTACGAGCAGTACTTC
-	TRBV7-2	TRBJ2-7	-	CASSLAGSYEQYF	TGTGCCAGCAGCTTAGCTGGCTCCTACGAGCAGTACTTC
-	TRBV7-6	TRBJ2-5	-	CASSPHPGAQETQYF	TGTGCCAGCAGCCCGCACCCGGGGGCTCAAGAGACCCAGTACTTC
-	TRBV7-2	TRBJ2-2	TRBD2	CASSLELSGGYTGELFF	TGTGCCAGCAGCTTAGAGCTTAGCGGGGGTTACACCGGGGAGCTGTTTTTT
once	TRBV2	TRBJ1-5	-	CAGTRVRTRSQPQHF	TGTGCCGGAACTAGGGTCAGGACTAGGAGTCAGCCCCAGCATTTT
few	TRBV27	TRBJ1-3	-	CASSQTASGDTIYF	TGTGCCAGCAGTCAGACCGCCTCGGGGGACACCATATATTTT
-	TRBV5-4	TRBJ2-3	-	CASNIFGYTDTQYF	TGTGCCAGCAACATATTCGGTTACACAGATACGCAGTATTTT
-	TRBV9	TRBJ1-2	-	CASSVSPANYGYTF	TGTGCCAGCAGCGTATCCCCAGCTAACTATGGCTACACCTTC
-	TRBV28	TRBJ1-4	-	CASSSGTEKLFF	TGTGCCAGCAGTTCTGGGACGGAAAAACTGTTTTTT
-	TRBV7-2	TRBJ2-1	TRBD2	CASSLVSGSRNEQFF	TGTGCCAGCAGCTTAGTAAGCGGGAGTAGGAATGAGCAGTTCTTC
few	TRBV4-1	TRBJ1-1	-	CASSHPRDTEAFF	TGCGCCAGCAGCCACCCCCGGGACACTGAAGCTTTCTTT
-	TRBV5-5	TRBJ2-1	-	CASSWETDTSYNEQFF	TGTGCCAGCAGCTGGGAGACCGATACCTCCTACAATGAGCAGTTCTTC
-	TRBV27	TRBJ2-7	-	CASSLAREALEQYF	TGTGCCAGCAGTTTGGCAAGGGAGGCCCTCGAGCAGTACTTC
once	TRBV11-2	TRBJ2-1	-	CASSSRVLGDEQFF	TGTGCCAGCAGCTCCAGGGTTCTCGGAGATGAGCAGTTCTTC
few	TRBV5-1	TRBJ2-2	-	CASSLTGTGELFF	TGCGCCAGCAGCTTGACCGGCACCGGGGAGCTGTTTTTT
-	TRBV19	TRBJ2-5	-	CASSPGHLRETQYF	TGTGCCAGTAGTCCCGGACACCTTCGGGAGACCCAGTACTTC
-	TRBV19	TRBJ1-3	TRBD1	CASSDDRDSGNTIYF	TGTGCCAGTAGTGACGACAGGGATTCTGGAAACACCATATATTTT
-	TRBV7-2	TRBJ2-3	-	CASSLGPNTDTQYF	TGTGCCAGCAGCTTAGGGCCCAACACAGATACGCAGTATTTT
-	TRBV19	TRBJ1-1	-	CASSSQGNTEAFF	TGTGCCAGTAGTAGCCAGGGGAACACTGAAGCTTTCTTT
-	TRBV7-9	TRBJ1-2	TRBD1	CASSFTGGAGYGYTF	TGTGCCAGCAGCTTTACAGGGGGCGCGGGCTATGGCTACACCTTC